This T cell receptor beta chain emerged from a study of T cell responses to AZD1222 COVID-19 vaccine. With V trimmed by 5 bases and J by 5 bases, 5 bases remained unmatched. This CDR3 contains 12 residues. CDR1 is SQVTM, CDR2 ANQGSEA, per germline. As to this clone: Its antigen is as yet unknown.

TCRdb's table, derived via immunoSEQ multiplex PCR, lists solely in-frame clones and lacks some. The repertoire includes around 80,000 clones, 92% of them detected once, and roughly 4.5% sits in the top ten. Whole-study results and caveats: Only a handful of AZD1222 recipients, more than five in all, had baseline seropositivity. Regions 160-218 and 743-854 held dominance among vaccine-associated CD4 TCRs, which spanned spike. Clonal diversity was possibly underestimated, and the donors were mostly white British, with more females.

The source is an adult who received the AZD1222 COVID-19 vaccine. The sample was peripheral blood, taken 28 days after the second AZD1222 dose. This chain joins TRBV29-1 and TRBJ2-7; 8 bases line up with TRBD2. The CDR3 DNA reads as TGCAGCGTTAGCGGGGGCCCCGACGAGCAGTACTTC. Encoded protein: CSVSGGPDEQYF.